This TCR beta chain was found in a study of blood T cell repertoires in COVID-19. Germline lookup yields CDR1 MNHEY and CDR2 SMNVEV (reference sequence). The junction had 5 bases not matched to a gene; V was cut back by 3 bases and J by 7 bases. The CDR3 consists of 15 residues. TCRdb's copy holds only in-frame clones and misses some; the assay was immunoSEQ multiplex PCR. The sample has approximately 230,000 clones, 86% seen once. A single count supports this clone. Material for sequencing was peripheral blood. The TCR originated in a man aged 25 to 40 who had recovered from COVID-19. The rearrangement uses TRBV27 and TRBJ1-6; 8 bases align to TRBD1. In nucleotides, the CDR3 is TGTGCCAGCAGTTTGGGCGACAGGGGAAATTCACCCCTCCACTTT. Its translation: CASSLGDRGNSPLHF.